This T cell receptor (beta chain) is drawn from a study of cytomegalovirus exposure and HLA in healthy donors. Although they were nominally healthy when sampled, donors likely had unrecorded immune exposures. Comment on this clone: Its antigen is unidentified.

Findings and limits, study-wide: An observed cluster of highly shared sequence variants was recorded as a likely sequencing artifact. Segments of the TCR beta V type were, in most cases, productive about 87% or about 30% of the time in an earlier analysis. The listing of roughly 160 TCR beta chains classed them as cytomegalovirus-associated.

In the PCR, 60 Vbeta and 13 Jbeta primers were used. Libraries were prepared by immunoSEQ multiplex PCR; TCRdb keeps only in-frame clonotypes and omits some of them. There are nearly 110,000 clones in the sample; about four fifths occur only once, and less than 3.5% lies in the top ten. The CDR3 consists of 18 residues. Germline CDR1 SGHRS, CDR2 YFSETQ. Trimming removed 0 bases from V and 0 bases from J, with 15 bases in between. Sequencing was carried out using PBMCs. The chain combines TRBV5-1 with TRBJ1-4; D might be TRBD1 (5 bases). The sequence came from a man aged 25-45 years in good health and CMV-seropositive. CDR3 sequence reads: CASSLEIRENATNEKLFF. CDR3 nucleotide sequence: TGCGCCAGCAGCTTGGAGATCAGGGAAAATGCAACTAATGAAAAACTGTTTTTT.